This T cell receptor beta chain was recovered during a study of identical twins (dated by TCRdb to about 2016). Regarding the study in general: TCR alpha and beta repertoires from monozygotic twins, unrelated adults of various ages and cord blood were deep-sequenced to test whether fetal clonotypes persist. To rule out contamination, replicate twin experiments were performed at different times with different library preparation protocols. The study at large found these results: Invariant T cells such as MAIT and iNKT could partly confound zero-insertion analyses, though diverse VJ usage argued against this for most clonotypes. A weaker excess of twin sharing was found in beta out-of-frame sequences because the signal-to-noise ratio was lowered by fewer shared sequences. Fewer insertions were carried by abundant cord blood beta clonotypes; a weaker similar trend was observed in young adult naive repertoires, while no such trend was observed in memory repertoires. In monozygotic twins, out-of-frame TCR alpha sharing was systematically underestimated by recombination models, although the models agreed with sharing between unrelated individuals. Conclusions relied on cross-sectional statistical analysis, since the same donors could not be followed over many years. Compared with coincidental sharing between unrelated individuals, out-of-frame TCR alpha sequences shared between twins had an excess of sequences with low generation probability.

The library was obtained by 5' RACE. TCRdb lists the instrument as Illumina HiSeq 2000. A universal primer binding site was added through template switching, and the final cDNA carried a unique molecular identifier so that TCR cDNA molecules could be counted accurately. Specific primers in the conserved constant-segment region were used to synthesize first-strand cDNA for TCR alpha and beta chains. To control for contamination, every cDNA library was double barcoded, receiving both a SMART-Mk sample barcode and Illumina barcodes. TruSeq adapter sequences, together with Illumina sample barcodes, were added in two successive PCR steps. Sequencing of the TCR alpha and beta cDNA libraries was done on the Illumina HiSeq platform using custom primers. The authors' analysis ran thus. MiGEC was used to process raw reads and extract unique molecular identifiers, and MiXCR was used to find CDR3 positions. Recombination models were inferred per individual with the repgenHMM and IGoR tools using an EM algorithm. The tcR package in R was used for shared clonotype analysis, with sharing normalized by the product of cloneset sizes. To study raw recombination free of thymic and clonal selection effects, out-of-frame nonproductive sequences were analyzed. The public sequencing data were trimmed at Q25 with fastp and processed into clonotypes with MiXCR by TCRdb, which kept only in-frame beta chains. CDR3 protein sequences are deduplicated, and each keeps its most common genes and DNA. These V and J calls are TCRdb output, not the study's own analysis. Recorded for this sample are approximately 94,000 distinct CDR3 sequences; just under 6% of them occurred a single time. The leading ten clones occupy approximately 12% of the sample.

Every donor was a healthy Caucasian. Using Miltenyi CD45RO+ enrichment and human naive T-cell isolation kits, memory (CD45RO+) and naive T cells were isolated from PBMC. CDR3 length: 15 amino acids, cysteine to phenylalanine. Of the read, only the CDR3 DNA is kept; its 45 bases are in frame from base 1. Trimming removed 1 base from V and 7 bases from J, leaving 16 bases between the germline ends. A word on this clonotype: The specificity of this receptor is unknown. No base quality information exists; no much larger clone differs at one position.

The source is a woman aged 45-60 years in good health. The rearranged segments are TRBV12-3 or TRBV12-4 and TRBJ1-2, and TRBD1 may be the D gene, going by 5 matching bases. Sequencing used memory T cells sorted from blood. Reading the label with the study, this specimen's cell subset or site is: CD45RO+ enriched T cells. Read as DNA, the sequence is TGTGCCAGCAGTTTAGTGGACACAATGGGAGCTGGCTACACCTTC. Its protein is CASSLVDTMGAGYTF.